This TCR beta chain was sequenced for a study of persistence of HIV-infected CD4 T cells. For this clone: Its antigen is not known.

Sequencing used immunoSEQ version 4 in survey mode. Measured with immunoSEQ multiplex PCR; TCRdb has only the in-frame clones, and not every one. This sample has 40,000 to 55,000 clones, with 75% to 85% found just once. Stimulation used approximately 9.1 ug/mL lysate from CMV-infected fibroblasts. Memory cells lacking CD40L and CD69 with high CD45RO were sorted. Germline CDR1 LGHDT, CDR2 YNNKEL (reference sequence). Trimming removed 6 bases from V and 8 bases from J, with 19 bases in between. The CDR3 sequence is 15 residues long. This receptor was taken from an adult man with HIV who was CMV-seropositive. The rearrangement uses TRBV3-1 (or the pseudogene TRBV3-2) and TRBJ1-4; possibly TRBD1 for D (6 bases). The sample consisted of CD4+ T cells sorted from PBMCs after roughly 18-hour stimulation, taken from a patient who received antiretroviral therapy. The CDR3 sequence: CASSRADRRSEKLFF. In DNA, the CDR3 is TGTGCCAGCAGTCGAGCGGACAGAAGGTCCGAAAAACTGTTTTTT.